This T cell receptor beta chain was retrieved from a study of blood T cells in healthy people across ages. General observations from the study: The study regarded diversity estimates from one million T cells as underestimates.

With respect to this clonotype: The antigen is not known.

A second roughly 7 to 11 cycle PCR used barcoded and J-beta primers. Every sample returned 2.5 million or more CDR3-containing paired-end reads. Each CDR3 protein gets one entry after TCRdb re-called the 5' RACE reads with MiXCR. This table has about 640,000 distinct CDR3 sequences, roughly 43% appearing once. Sample: blood. The sequence was collected from a man at least 80 years old in good health.

The chain's CDR3 is CASSLAAQLTTDTQYF. The CDR3 nucleotides are TGCGCCAGCAGCTTGGCTGCCCAGTTAACTACAGATACGCAGTATTTT. The chain links TRBV5-1 to TRBJ2-3; D unclear. The germline V gene encodes CDR1 SGHRS and CDR2 YFSETQ. The CDR3 is 16 amino acids. The V gene lost 0 bases and the J gene lost 3 bases, with 14 bases spanning the gap.